The T cell receptor (beta chain) under discussion was sequenced for a study of cytomegalovirus exposure and HLA in healthy donors. Germline V gives CDR1 MNHNS, CDR2 SASEGT. Trimming pared 6 bases from V and 2 bases from J, leaving 16 bases between. The CDR3 is made up of 15 amino acids. As for the donors, each was a healthy bone marrow donor. On this clone itself: Its antigen remains unidentified.

Researchers ran the PCR with 60 Vbeta and 13 Jbeta primers. TCRdb's table, derived via immunoSEQ multiplex PCR, lists solely in-frame clones and lacks some. The sample shows 160,000 or so clones, 70% to 85% of them seen only once. Study findings and constraints: Cytomegalovirus-associated TCR beta chains were listed, numbering under 200. Some highly shared sequence variants likely arose as a pipeline artifact. The authors confirmed in vitro that a few CMV-associated chains were specific for CMV antigens.

The rearrangement joins TRBV6-1 to TRBJ2-5, with TRBD1 as a possible D gene (6 bases). The source is a woman between 40 and 50 years old in good health and CMV-seronegative. The sequencing sample was made of PBMCs. CDR3 nucleotide sequence: TGTGCCAGCAGCCTAGCCGGGCAGGGGCAAGAGACCCAGTACTTC. Translated, it gives CASSLAGQGQETQYF.